The sequence of this T cell receptor (beta chain) was determined in a study of T-cell memory formation after mild COVID-19. Study outcomes and limitations: Largely, contracting CD4+ clones fell within CM and EM, and contracting CD8+ clones within EMRA.

TCRdb used MiXCR to reprocess the 5' RACE reads, holding one entry per CDR3 protein. The profile shows just over 200,000 distinct CDR3 sequences, over 9% of them singletons. There are many counts of this clonotype. Antigen: not known. Source material: PBMCs or a T cell subset sorted from them (not recorded which). The clonotype was recovered from a man younger than 35 who had mild COVID-19 (a few samples of this study predate the infection). Cell type and time point are not known.

Here the CDR3 reads CASSHPLLGETQYF. The CDR3 DNA follows: TGCGCCAGCAGCCACCCCCTACTAGGGGAGACCCAGTACTTC. The chain links TRBV5-1 to TRBJ2-5, with D possibly matching TRBD2 (5 bases). Trimming pared 4 bases from V and 5 bases from J, leaving 15 bases between. The germline V gene has CDR1 SGHRS and CDR2 YFSETQ. This CDR3 is built from 14 residues.